Listed below are T cell receptor beta chains from one sample, sequenced in a study of spatial heterogeneity in lung cancer. A single record per CDR3 protein comes from TCRdb applying MiXCR to the 5' RACE reads. The sample has around 11,000 distinct CDR3 sequences, roughly 24% seen once. Sequenced material: PBMCs, taken at surgery. These receptors all come from a female donor with early-stage non-small cell lung cancer. Both conserved end residues are part of each CDR3.

>TRBJ1-4|TRBV29-1|12
CSALTGREKLFF
>TRBJ2-1|TRBV20-1|14
CSAPGTTIYNEQFF
>TRBJ1-5|TRBV24-1|17
CATSVEFWDRVFQPQHF
>TRBJ2-7|TRBV27|13
CASKRAAAYEQYF
>TRBJ2-6|TRBV12-3/TRBV12-4|14
CASSPATGANVLTF
>TRBJ1-1|TRBV12-3/TRBV12-4|16
CASSYETRDGHVRAFF
>TRBJ2-3|TRBV7-6|15
CASSLQLAETDTQYF
>TRBJ2-3|TRBV28|15
CASISGVMGTDTQYF
>TRBJ1-4|TRBV12-3/TRBV12-4|14
CASAPKVGREKLFF
>TRBJ2-3|TRBV29-1|13
CSVERVEADTQYF
>TRBJ2-7|TRBV4-1|15
CASSRWTDLSYEQYF
>TRBJ2-3|TRBV20-1|15
CSARELAVRTDTQYF
>TRBJ2-1|TRBV7-9|15
CASSLTRGGYNEQFF
>TRBJ2-7|TRBV20-1|17
CSARAPDSPVEPYEQYF
>TRBJ2-1|TRBV30|13
CAWSAGNNNEQFF
>TRBJ2-7|TRBV3-1|16
CASSQEASGRFSEQYF
>TRBJ2-1|TRBV24-1|17
CATSDPGLAGERDEQFF
>TRBJ2-5|TRBV6-2/TRBV6-3|15
CASSYSGVYAETQYF
>TRBJ1-1|TRBV16|11
CASSQDTEAFF
>TRBJ2-1|TRBV28|16
CASSPRSSGSYNEQFF
>TRBJ2-7|TRBV2|13
CASSERSNDEQYF
>TRBJ2-7|TRBV10-3|14
CAISQTGSSYEQYF
>TRBJ2-3|TRBV6-6|14
CASSPGVPTDTQYF
>TRBJ2-3|TRBV10-2|13
CASSETSTDAQYF
>TRBJ2-3|TRBV19|12
CASSIHRDTQYF
>TRBJ1-6|TRBV12-3/TRBV12-4|15
CASSFGAGDNSPLHF
>TRBJ2-1|TRBV5-4|15
CASSLMTGAYNEQFF
>TRBJ2-3|TRBV4-3|13
CASSHRRPDTQYF
>TRBJ2-7|TRBV3-1|13
CASSQETGYEQYF
>TRBJ2-3|TRBV7-2|14
CASSLGTSVDTQYF
>TRBJ2-1|TRBV7-2|15
CASSLTGGLYNEQFF
>TRBJ2-5|TRBV28|15
CASSLQGLRRETQYF
>TRBJ1-2|TRBV5-1|14
CASSFDRGSYGYTF
>TRBJ1-5|TRBV28|15
CASSLGQGANQPQHF
>TRBJ1-4|TRBV6-8|12
CASRATSRKLFF
>TRBJ1-1|TRBV5-6|15
CASSRTLIQDTEAFF